These T cell receptor beta chains were read from a single sample in a study of graft-versus-host responses after intestinal transplantation. These receptors have no identified antigens. The method was immunoSEQ multiplex PCR; TCRdb's version includes in-frame clones alone and lacks a portion of them. Of 100,000 to 110,000 clones listed, roughly 87% were seen once; the top ten hold roughly 0.97%. The sequencing here drew on unstimulated CD4+ T cells sorted from spleen or lymph node cells, taken before transplant. The receptors originated from a human donor who was the organ donor for an intestinal transplant. The CDR3 runs from the conserved cysteine through the conserved F or W. The D gene is left open where the match is weak. For some rows the clone size is stated as once, few or many, or as a class when expanded; others skip it.

abundance	v_gene	d_gene	j_gene	len	CDR3nt	CDR3aa
NA	TRBV9	NA	TRBJ2-7	15	TGTGCCAGCAGCGTAGATACAGCCCAGGGGAGGAGGCAGTACTTC	CASSVDTAQGRRQYF
once	TRBV4-2	NA	TRBJ1-5	19	TGTGCCAGCAGCCAAGATTTCCGGAGGGGCGCGAATAGCAATCAGCCCCAGCATTTT	CASSQDFRRGANSNQPQHF
few	TRBV13	TRBD2	TRBJ2-5	17	TGTGCCAGCAGCTTTTTCGGACTAGCGGGGGGGCCGGGGACCCAGTACTTC	CASSFFGLAGGPGTQYF
NA	TRBV5-1	TRBD1	TRBJ2-5	12	TGCGCCAGCAGCGTCAGGGGGGAGACCCAGTACTTC	CASSVRGETQYF
NA	TRBV7-2	NA	TRBJ1-6	16	TGTGCCAGCAGCTTAGTTGCAGGGCTAGGGGATTCACCCCTCCACTTT	CASSLVAGLGDSPLHF
NA	TRBV7-2	TRBD1	TRBJ1-5	15	TGTGCCAGCAGCAAAGACAGGGGGTCTTATCAGCCCCAGCATTTT	CASSKDRGSYQPQHF
NA	TRBV7-9	NA	TRBJ1-2	14	TGTGCCAGCAGCTTCCAAACAGGGACTGATGGCTACACCTTC	CASSFQTGTDGYTF
NA	TRBV5-1	NA	TRBJ2-3	17	TGCGCCAGCAGCTTCCGGATCAGAAGTTTAAACACAGATACGCAGTATTTT	CASSFRIRSLNTDTQYF
NA	TRBV27	TRBD1	TRBJ2-2	16	TGTGCCAGCAGTTTATCAGGGGGCTACAACACCGGGGAGCTGTTTTTT	CASSLSGGYNTGELFF
NA	TRBV6-1	TRBD1	TRBJ1-2	15	TGTGCCAGCAGTGAAAGGACAGGGGGCAACTATGGCTACACCTTC	CASSERTGGNYGYTF
NA	TRBV10-3	NA	TRBJ1-4	16	TGTGCCATCAGTGAGTCGGTCGGGGAAGTTAATGAAAAACTGTTTTTT	CAISESVGEVNEKLFF
NA	TRBV6-6	NA	TRBJ1-5	14	TGTGCCAGCAGTTATCGACAGGACAATCAGCCCCAGCATTTT	CASSYRQDNQPQHF
NA	TRBV2	TRBD2	TRBJ2-5	15	TGTGCCAGCAGTAGCGGGGGGGCCGAGATGAAGACCCAGTACTTC	CASSSGGAEMKTQYF
NA	TRBV6-1	TRBD2	TRBJ2-4	15	TGTGCCAGCAGTGAAGCGCCGGGGGGGGAAAACATTCAGTACTTC	CASSEAPGGENIQYF
NA	TRBV6-5	TRBD1	TRBJ2-7	16	TGTGCCAGCAGTTATCGGGGACAGGGGGCTTCCTACGAGCAGTACTTC	CASSYRGQGASYEQYF
NA	TRBV19	TRBD2	TRBJ2-2	14	TGTGCCAGTAGTGGACTAGCGAACACCGGGGAGCTGTTTTTT	CASSGLANTGELFF
NA	TRBV30	NA	TRBJ2-7	13	TGTGCCTGGAGGGCCGGGGTTTTCTACGAGCAGTACTTC	CAWRAGVFYEQYF
NA	TRBV5-1	NA	TRBJ2-7	14	TGCGCCAGCAGCTTCTTATCGGACCGGGAGCCCGGATTCTTC	CASSFLSDREPGFF
NA	TRBV29-1	NA	TRBJ1-1	13	TGCAGCGGGGCCGGATTATCGAACACTGAAGCTTTCTTT	CSGAGLSNTEAFF
few	TRBV19	TRBD2	TRBJ2-7	15	TGTGCCAGTAGTATGCCCACTAGCGGTAATTACGAGCAGTACTTC	CASSMPTSGNYEQYF
once	TRBV30	NA	TRBJ1-2	12	TGTGCCTGGGAAACAGGGAACTATGGCTACACCTTC	CAWETGNYGYTF
NA	TRBV11-2	TRBD1	TRBJ2-1	15	TGTGCCAGCAGCAGGACCGGGACAGGGTACAATGAGCAGTTCTTC	CASSRTGTGYNEQFF
NA	TRBV9	NA	TRBJ1-2	13	TGTGCCAGCAGCGTAGGTGGGGCCTATGGCTACACCTTC	CASSVGGAYGYTF
NA	TRBV28	NA	TRBJ1-2	13	TGTGCCAGCAGTACAGGGTTTGGTGATGGCTACACCTTC	CASSTGFGDGYTF
NA	TRBV5-1	TRBD1	TRBJ2-3	15	TGCGCCAGCACCTGGACAGGGGGGACCTCAGATACGCAGTATTTT	CASTWTGGTSDTQYF
NA	TRBV7-8	NA	TRBJ1-5	16	TGTGCCAGCAGCGGCAAAAAAATCAGAGGAAATCAGCCCCAGCATTTT	CASSGKKIRGNQPQHF
NA	TRBV2	NA	TRBJ2-5	14	TGTGCCAGCATAGTGGGGGAGGTGAGCGAGACCCAGTACTTC	CASIVGEVSETQYF
NA	TRBV9	TRBD1	TRBJ1-3	15	TGTGCCAGCAGCGGACAGGGGATGTTTGGAAACACCATATATTTT	CASSGQGMFGNTIYF
NA	TRBV18	NA	TRBJ1-6	14	TGTGCCAGCTCCAGGGAAGGGACACCCTCACCCCTCCACTTT	CASSREGTPSPLHF
NA	TRBV14	NA	TRBJ1-1	14	TGTGCCAGCAGCCAAGTCTCACTGAACACTGAAGCTTTCTTT	CASSQVSLNTEAFF
NA	TRBV9	NA	TRBJ1-5	16	TGTGCCAGCAGCCCAGGAGGGGGGACACATAATCAGCCCCAGCATTTT	CASSPGGGTHNQPQHF
few	TRBV5-1	TRBD1	TRBJ1-3	16	TGCGCCAGCAGCTCCGGACAGGAGAGCTCTGGAAACACCATATATTTT	CASSSGQESSGNTIYF
once	TRBV7-2	NA	TRBJ1-2	13	TGTGCCAGCAGCGCTACAGTTTTACATGGCTACACCTTC	CASSATVLHGYTF
NA	TRBV27	NA	TRBJ1-6	16	TGTGCCAGCAGTGGCGCACGCCACCTCTATAATTCACCCCTCCACTTT	CASSGARHLYNSPLHF
NA	TRBV2	NA	TRBJ2-7	11	TGTGCCAGCAGTTTCTCCTACGAGCAGTACTTC	CASSFSYEQYF
NA	TRBV12-5	TRBD1	TRBJ1-2	15	TGTGCTAGTGGCGCCGGACAGGCCTCCCTCTATGGCTACACCTTC	CASGAGQASLYGYTF
once	TRBV28	TRBD1	TRBJ1-5	17	TGTGCCAGCAGTTTGGGACAGGGCAGCTTCGGCAATCAGCCCCAGCATTTT	CASSLGQGSFGNQPQHF
NA	TRBV19	NA	TRBJ2-1	15	TGTGCCAGTAGTTCCTCCGGCGGCGGATACAATGAGCAGTTCTTC	CASSSSGGGYNEQFF
NA	TRBV19	TRBD2	TRBJ2-7	16	TGTGCCAGTAGTGGGGGAACCGGGACTACCTCTCCCCGGCAGTACTTC	CASSGGTGTTSPRQYF
NA	TRBV2	NA	TRBJ1-2	14	TGTGCCAGCAGTGAAAGGGGCGAAGGCTATGGCTACACCTTC	CASSERGEGYGYTF
NA	TRBV28	NA	TRBJ2-5	12	TGTGCCAGCAGGAGGAGTAGAGAGACCCAGTACTTC	CASRRSRETQYF
NA	TRBV9	NA	TRBJ2-1	17	TGTGCCAGCAGCGTAGGACCCTCCTCTAGTGTTTACAATGAGCAGTTCTTC	CASSVGPSSSVYNEQFF
NA	TRBV27	NA	TRBJ2-2	14	TGTGCCACCCGCCCCTTAGGATCCACCGGGGAGCTGTTTTTT	CATRPLGSTGELFF
few	TRBV18	TRBD1	TRBJ1-2	15	TGTGCCAGCTCACCACAAAGGACAGGGGAGGGCGGCTACACCTTC	CASSPQRTGEGGYTF
NA	TRBV7-2	NA	TRBJ2-1	12	TGTGCCAGCAGCTCTAGCCAGGCAGAGCAGTTCTTC	CASSSSQAEQFF
NA	TRBV5-8	NA	TRBJ1-2	14	TGTGCCAGCAGCCGAACCAGGGCTGGCTATGGCTACACCTTC	CASSRTRAGYGYTF
few	TRBV6-5	TRBD2	TRBJ2-5	15	TGTGCCAGCAGTTACGGACTAGCGGGGGGGGAGACCCAGTACTTC	CASSYGLAGGETQYF
NA	TRBV4-1	NA	TRBJ2-4	18	TGCGCCAGCAGCCAAGACAAACCCCGGGGGACAACCAAAAACATTCAGTACTTC	CASSQDKPRGTTKNIQYF
NA	TRBV19	TRBD1	TRBJ1-2	15	TGTGCCAGTAGTTCAAACAGGGGGGGCTACTATGGCTACACCTTC	CASSSNRGGYYGYTF
NA	TRBV5-1	TRBD1	TRBJ1-2	17	TGCGCCAGCAGCTTGATCGGAGGGACAGGGGTGGGCTATGGCTACACCTTC	CASSLIGGTGVGYGYTF
once	TRBV14	NA	TRBJ1-1	13	TGTGCCAGCAGCCAAGCAGGGTACACTGAAGCTTTCTTT	CASSQAGYTEAFF
NA	TRBV6-5	TRBD1	TRBJ1-5	16	TGTGCCAGCAGTTCCCCTAAGACAGGGCCGAATCAGCCCCAGCATTTT	CASSSPKTGPNQPQHF
few	TRBV12-5	NA	TRBJ2-7	13	TGTGCTAGTGGTTGGGACTTGGGATACGAGCAGTACTTC	CASGWDLGYEQYF
once	TRBV11-2	NA	TRBJ1-2	12	TGTGCCAGCAGCCCGCAACTGGGGGGCTACACCTTC	CASSPQLGGYTF
NA	TRBV4-2	NA	TRBJ1-1	13	TGTGCCAGTGTATATAGTAAGGGGACTGAAGCTTTCTTT	CASVYSKGTEAFF
NA	TRBV28	NA	TRBJ1-2	16	TGTGCCAGCAGTTTCGATCCCGGGACCCGATACTATGGCTACACCTTC	CASSFDPGTRYYGYTF
NA	TRBV10-1	TRBD1	TRBJ2-2	14	TGCGCCAGCAGGAGGGACAGGGACACCGGGGAGCTGTTTTTT	CASRRDRDTGELFF
NA	TRBV14	TRBD1	TRBJ2-7	15	TGTGCCAGCAGCCTTAGGACAGGGGGCCCTTACGAGCAGTACTTC	CASSLRTGGPYEQYF
NA	TRBV18	NA	TRBJ2-7	13	TGTGCCAGCTCCCTGGCCCATTCCTACGAGCAGTACTTC	CASSLAHSYEQYF